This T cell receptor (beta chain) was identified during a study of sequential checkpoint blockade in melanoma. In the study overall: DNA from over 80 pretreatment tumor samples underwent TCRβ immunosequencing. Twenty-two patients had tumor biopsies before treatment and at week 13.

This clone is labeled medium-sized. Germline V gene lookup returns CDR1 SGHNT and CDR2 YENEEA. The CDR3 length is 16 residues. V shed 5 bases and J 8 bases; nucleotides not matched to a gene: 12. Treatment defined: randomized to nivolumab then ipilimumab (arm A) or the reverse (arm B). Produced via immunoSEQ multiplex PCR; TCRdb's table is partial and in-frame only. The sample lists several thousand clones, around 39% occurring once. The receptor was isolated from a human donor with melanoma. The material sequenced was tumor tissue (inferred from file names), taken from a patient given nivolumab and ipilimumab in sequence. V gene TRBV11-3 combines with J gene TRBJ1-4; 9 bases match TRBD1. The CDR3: CASSPRTGAIWEKLFF. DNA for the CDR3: TGTGCCAGCAGCCCCCGGACAGGGGCGATTTGGGAAAAACTGTTTTTT.